This section outlines one T cell receptor beta chain sequence together with its context. The data were taken from a study of TIL therapy for anti-PD-1-resistant metastatic lung cancer. Looking at the study overall: Tumors were harvested before any PD-1/PD-L1 blockade. Tumors carried a median about 1.5 non-synonymous mutations per megabase.

The libraries were made with immunoSEQ v3. Data came from immunoSEQ multiplex PCR; TCRdb stores just in-frame clones and leaves some out. The sample lists under 55,000 clones, 79% seen once, with around 4.8% in the top ten. Trimming removed 1 base at V and 4 bases at J, with 11 bases between. The CDR3 totals 16 residues. Germline V gene lookup returns CDR1 SNHLY and CDR2 FYNNEI. The sample's time point: pre-treatment sample, taken before nivolumab and TIL therapy. The sample was blood, taken at baseline. This rearrangement joins TRBV2 to TRBJ2-6, with no clear D. The origin of this receptor is a woman between 30 and 80 years old with non-small cell lung cancer. The CDR3 DNA follows: TGTGCCAGCAGTGAAGAAAAAGGGTTAGGGGCCAACGTCCTGACTTTC. Translated: CASSEEKGLGANVLTF.